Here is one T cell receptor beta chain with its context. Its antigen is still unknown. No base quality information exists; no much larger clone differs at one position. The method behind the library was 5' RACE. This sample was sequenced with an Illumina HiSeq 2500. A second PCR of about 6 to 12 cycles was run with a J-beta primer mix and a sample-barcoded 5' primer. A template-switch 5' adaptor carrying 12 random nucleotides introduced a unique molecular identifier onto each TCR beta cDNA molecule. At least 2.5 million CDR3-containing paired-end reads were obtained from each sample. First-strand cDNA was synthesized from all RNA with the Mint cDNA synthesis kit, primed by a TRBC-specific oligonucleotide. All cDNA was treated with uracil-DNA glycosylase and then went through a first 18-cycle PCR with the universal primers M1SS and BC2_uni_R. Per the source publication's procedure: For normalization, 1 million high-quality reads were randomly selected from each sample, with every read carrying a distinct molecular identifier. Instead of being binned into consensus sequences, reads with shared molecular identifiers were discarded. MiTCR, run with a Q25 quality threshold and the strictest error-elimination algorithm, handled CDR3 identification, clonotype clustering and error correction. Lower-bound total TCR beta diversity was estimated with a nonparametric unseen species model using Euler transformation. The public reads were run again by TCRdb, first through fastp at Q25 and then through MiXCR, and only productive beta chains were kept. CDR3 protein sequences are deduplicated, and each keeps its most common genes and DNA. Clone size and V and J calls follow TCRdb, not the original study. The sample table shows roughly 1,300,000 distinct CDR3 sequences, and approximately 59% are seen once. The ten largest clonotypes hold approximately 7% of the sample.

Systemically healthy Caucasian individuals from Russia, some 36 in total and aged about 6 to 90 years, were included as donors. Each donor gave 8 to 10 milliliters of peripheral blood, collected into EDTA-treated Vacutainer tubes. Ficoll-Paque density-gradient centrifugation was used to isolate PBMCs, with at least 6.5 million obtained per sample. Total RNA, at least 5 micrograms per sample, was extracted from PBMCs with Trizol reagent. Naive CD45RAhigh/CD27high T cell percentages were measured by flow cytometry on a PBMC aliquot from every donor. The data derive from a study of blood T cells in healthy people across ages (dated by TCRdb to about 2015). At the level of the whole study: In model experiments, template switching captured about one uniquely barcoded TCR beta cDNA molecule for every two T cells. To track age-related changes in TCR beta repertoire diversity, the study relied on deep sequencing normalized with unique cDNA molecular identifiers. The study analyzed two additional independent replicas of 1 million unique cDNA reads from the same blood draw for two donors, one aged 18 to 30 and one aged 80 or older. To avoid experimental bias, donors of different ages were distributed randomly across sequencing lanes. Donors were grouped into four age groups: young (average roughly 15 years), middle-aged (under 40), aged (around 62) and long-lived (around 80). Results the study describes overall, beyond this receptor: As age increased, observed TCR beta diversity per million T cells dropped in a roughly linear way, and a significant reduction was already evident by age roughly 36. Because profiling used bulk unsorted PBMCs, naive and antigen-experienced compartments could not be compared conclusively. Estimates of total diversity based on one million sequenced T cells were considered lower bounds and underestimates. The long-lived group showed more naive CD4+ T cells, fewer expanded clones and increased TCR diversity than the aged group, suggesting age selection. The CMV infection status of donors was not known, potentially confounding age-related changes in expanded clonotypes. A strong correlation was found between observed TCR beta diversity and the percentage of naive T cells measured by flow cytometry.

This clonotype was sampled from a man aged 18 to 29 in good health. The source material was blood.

The CDR3 region has the sequence CASNQAGGRSDTQYF. The sequenced DNA: TGTGCCAGCAACCAAGCGGGAGGGCGGTCAGATACGCAGTATTTT. The V and J genes are TRBV7-2 and TRBJ2-3; TRBD2 aligns with 10 central bases. V has 7 bases trimmed and J has 4 bases trimmed; junction bases matching no gene number 8. Counted from cysteine to phenylalanine, this CDR3 has 15 amino acids. Only the CDR3 region is kept as DNA, spanning 45 bases read in frame from base 1. CDR1 is given as SGHTA and CDR2 as FQGNSA, both from the germline V gene.